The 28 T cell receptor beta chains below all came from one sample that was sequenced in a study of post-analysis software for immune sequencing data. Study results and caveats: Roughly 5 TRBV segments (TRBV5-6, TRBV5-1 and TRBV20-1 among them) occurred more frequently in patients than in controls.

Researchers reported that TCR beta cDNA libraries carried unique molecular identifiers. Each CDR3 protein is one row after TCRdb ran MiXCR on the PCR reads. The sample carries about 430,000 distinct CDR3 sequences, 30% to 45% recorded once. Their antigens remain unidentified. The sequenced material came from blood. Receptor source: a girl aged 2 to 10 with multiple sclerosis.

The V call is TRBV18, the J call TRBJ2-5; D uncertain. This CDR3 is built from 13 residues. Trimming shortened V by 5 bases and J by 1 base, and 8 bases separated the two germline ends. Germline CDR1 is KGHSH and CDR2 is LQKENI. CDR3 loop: CASSSTFQETQYF. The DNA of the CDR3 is TGTGCCAGCTCATCCACTTTCCAAGAGACCCAGTACTTC.

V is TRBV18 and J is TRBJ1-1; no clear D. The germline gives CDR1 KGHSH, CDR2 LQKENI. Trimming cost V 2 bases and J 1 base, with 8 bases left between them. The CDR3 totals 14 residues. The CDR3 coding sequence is TGTGCCAGCTCACCATCCGAGGGGAACACTGAAGCTTTCTTT. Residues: CASSPSEGNTEAFF.

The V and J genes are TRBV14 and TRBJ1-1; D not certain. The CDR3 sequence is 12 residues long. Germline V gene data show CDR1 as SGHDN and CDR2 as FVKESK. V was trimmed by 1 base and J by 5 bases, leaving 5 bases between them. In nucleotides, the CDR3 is TGTGCCAGCAGCCAAGGGTGGACTGAAGCTTTCTTT. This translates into CASSQGWTEAFF. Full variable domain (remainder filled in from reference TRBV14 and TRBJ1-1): EAGVTQFPSHSVIEKGQTVTLRCDPISGHDNLYWYRRVMGKEIKFLLHFVKESKQDESGMPNNRFLAERTGGTYSTLKVQPAELEDSGVYFCASSQGWTEAFFGQGTRLTVV.

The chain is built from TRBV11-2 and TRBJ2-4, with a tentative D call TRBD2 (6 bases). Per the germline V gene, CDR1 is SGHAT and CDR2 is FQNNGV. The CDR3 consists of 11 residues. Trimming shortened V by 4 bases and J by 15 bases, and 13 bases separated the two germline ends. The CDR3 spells CASSWGEEAYF. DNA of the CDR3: TGTGCCAGCAGCTGGGGGGAGGAGGCGTACTTC.

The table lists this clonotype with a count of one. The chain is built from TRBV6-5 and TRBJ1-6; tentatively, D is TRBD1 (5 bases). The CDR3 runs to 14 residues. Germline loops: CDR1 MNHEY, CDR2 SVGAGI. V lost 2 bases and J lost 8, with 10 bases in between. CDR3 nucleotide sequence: TGTGCCAGCAGTTACCGACAGTGGGATTCACCCCTCCACTTT. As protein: CASSYRQWDSPLHF.

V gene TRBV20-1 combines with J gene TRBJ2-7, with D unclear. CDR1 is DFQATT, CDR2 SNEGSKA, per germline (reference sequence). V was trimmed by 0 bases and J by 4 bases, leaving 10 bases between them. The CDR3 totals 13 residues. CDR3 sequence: CSARELYGYEQYF. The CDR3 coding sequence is TGCAGTGCTAGAGAGTTGTATGGGTACGAGCAGTACTTC.

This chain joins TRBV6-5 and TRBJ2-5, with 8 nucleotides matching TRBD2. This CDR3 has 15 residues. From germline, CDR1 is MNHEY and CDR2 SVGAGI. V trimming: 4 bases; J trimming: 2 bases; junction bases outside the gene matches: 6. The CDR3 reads CASSLTGGPQETQYF. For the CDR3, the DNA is TGTGCCAGCAGTTTGACGGGAGGGCCACAAGAGACCCAGTACTTC.

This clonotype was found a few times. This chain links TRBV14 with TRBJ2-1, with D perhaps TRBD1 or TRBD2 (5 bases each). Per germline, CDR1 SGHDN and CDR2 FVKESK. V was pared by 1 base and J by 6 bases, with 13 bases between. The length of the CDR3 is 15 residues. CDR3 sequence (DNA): TGTGCCAGCAGCCAAGTCGGGGCCTTGCCCAATGAGCAGTTCTTC. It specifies CASSQVGALPNEQFF.

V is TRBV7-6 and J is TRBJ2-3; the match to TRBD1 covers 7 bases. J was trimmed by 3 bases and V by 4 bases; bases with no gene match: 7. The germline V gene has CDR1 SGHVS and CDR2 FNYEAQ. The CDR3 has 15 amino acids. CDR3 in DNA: TGTGCCAGCAGCTCGACAGGGTCCGTAACAGATACGCAGTATTTT. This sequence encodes CASSSTGSVTDTQYF.

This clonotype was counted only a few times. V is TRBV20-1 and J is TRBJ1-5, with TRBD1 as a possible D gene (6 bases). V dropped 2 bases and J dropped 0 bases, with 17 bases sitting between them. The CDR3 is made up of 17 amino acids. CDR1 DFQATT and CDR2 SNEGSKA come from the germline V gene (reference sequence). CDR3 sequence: CSARHLETGDSNQPQHF. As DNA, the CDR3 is TGCAGTGCTAGACACCTAGAGACAGGTGATAGCAATCAGCCCCAGCATTTT.

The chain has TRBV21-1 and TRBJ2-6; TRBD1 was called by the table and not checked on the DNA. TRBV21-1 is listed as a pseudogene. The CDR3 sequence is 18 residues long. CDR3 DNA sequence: TGTGCCAGCAGCGATGGACAGGCAGCAGACTCTGGGGCCAACGTCCTGACTTTC. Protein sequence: CASSDGQAADSGANVLTF.

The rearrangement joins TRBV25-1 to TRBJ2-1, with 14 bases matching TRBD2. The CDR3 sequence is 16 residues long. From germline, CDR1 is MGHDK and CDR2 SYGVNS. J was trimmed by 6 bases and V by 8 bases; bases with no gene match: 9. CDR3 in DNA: TGTGCCAGCCGCCTGACTAGCGGGAGGGCTGGCAATGAGCAGTTCTTC. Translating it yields CASRLTSGRAGNEQFF.

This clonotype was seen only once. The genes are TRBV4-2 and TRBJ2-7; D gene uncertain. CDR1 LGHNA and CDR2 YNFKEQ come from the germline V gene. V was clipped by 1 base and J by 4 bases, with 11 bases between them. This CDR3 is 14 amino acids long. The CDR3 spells CASSQGQSHYEQYF. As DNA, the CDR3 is TGTGCCAGCAGCCAAGGCCAGAGTCATTACGAGCAGTACTTC.

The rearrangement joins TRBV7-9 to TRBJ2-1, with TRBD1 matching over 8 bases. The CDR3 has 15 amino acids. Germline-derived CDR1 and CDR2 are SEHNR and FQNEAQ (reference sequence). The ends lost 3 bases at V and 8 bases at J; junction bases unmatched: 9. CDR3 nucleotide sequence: TGTGCCAGCAGCTTTACAGGACAGGGTATCGATGAGCAGTTCTTC. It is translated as CASSFTGQGIDEQFF. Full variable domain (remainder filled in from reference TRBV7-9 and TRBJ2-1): DTGVSQNPRHKITKRGQNVTFRCDPISEHNRLYWYRQTLGQGPEFLTYFQNEAQLEKSRLLSDRFSAERPKGSFSTLEIQRTEQGDSAMYLCASSFTGQGIDEQFFGPGTRLTVL.

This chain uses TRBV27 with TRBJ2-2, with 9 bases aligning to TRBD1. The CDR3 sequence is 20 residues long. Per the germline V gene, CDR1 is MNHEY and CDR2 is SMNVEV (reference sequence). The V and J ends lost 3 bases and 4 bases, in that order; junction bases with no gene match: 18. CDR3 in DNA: TGTGCCAGCAGTTTTATCGGGACAGGGCTTTTTTCATTCGGCACCGGGGAGCTGTTTTTT. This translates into CASSFIGTGLFSFGTGELFF.

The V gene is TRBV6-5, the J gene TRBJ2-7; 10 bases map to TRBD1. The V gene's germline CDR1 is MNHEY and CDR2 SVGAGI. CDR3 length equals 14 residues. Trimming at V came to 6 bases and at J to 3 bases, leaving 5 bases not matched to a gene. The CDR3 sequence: CASRARTGGYEQYF. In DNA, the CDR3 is TGTGCCAGCAGGGCTAGGACAGGGGGCTACGAGCAGTACTTC.

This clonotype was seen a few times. CDR3 sequence reads: CATSDHGQGFQETQYF. CDR3 nucleotide sequence: TGTGCCACCAGTGATCACGGACAGGGATTCCAAGAGACCCAGTACTTC. V gene TRBV24-1 combines with J gene TRBJ2-5; 8 bases agree with TRBD1. Germline V gives CDR1 KGHDR, CDR2 SFDVKD. V shed 3 bases and J 1 base; nucleotides not matched to a gene: 6. CDR3 length: 16 amino acids.

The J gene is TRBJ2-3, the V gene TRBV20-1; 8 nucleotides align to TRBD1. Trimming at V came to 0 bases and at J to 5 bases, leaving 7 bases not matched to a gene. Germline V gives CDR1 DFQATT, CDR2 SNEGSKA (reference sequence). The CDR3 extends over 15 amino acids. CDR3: CSARDPGTGEDTQYF. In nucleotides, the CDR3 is TGCAGTGCTAGAGATCCTGGGACAGGAGAAGATACGCAGTATTTT.

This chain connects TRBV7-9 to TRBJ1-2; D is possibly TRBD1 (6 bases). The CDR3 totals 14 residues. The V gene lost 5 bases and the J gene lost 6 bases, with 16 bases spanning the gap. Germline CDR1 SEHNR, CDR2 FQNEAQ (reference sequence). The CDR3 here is CASSKRGDTDGYTF. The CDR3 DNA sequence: TGTGCCAGCAGCAAAAGAGGGGACACGGATGGCTACACCTTC.

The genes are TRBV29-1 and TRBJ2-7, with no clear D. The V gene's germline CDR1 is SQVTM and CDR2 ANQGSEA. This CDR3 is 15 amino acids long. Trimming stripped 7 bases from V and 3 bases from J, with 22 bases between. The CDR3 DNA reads TGCAGCGATGCCCCCCCTAAGACGGATAACTACGAGCAGTACTTC. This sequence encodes CSDAPPKTDNYEQYF.

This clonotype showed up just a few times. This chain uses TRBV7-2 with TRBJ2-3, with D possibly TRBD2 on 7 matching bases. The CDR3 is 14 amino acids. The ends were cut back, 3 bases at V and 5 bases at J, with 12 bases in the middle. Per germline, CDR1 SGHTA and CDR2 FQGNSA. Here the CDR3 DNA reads TGTGCCAGCAGCTTCTCGGGGGGCAGAGATACGCAGTATTTT. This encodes CASSFSGGRDTQYF.

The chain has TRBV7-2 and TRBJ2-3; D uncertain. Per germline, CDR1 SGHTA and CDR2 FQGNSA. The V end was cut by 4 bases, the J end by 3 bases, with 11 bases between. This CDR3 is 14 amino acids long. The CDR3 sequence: CASSSTSVTDTQYF. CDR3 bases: TGTGCCAGCAGCTCGACATCGGTGACAGATACGCAGTATTTT.

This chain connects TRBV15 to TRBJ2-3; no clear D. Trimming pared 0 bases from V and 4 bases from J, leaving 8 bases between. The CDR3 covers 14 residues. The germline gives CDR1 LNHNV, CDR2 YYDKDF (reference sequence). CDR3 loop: CATSRDRPADTQYF. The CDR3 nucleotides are TGTGCCACCAGCAGAGATCGTCCCGCAGATACGCAGTATTTT.

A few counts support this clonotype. CDR3 protein: CASSFGRESEAFF. The CDR3 nucleotides are TGTGCCAGTTCTTTTGGGAGGGAATCTGAAGCTTTCTTT. The chain carries TRBV12-3 or TRBV12-4 and TRBJ1-1; no clear D gene. V was cut by 9 bases and J by 6 bases, with 17 bases left in between. The CDR3 consists of 13 residues.

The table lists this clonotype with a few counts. Written as DNA, the CDR3 is TGCAGTGCTAAGGGTCCAGGGAACCCAACCACAGATACGCAGTATTTT. Protein: CSAKGPGNPTTDTQYF. The V and J genes are TRBV20-1 and TRBJ2-3, with D perhaps matching TRBD1 (5 bases). V was shortened by 4 bases and J by 2 bases, with 19 bases between the two germline ends. This CDR3 is 16 amino acids long. Germline V lookup: CDR1 DFQATT, CDR2 SNEGSKA (reference sequence).

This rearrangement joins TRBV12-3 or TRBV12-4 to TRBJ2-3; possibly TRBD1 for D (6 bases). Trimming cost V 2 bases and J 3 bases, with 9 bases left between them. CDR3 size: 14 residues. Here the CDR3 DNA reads TGTGCCAGCAGTTTAACCAGGGGAACAGATACGCAGTATTTT. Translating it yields CASSLTRGTDTQYF.

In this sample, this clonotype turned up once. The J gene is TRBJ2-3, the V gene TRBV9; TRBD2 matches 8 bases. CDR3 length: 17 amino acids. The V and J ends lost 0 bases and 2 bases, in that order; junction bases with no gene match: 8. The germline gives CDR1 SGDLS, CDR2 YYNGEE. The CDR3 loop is CASSVAGGPRDTDTQYF. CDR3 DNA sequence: TGTGCCAGCAGCGTAGCGGGAGGGCCTAGGGACACAGATACGCAGTATTTT.

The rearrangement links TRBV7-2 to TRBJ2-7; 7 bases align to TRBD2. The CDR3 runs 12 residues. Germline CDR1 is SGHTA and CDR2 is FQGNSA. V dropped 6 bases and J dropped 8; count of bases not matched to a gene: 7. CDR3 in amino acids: CASSYGLDQQYF. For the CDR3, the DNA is TGTGCCAGCAGTTATGGACTAGACCAGCAGTACTTC.